This T cell receptor (beta chain) was sequenced for a study of CD8+ T cells in alopecia areata. Whole-study results and caveats: Researchers report lesional scalp, most notably alopecia totalis/universalis, outstripped normal scalp in clonality.

This clone was seen more than once but under ten times. Its antigen is as yet unknown. At the DNA level, this CDR3 is encoded by other sequences in the same sample as well. The treatment here: oral pan-JAK inhibitor, 5-10 mg twice daily. V dropped 2 bases and J dropped 4 bases, with 2 bases sitting between them. Per the germline V gene, CDR1 is KGHSH and CDR2 is LQKENI. The CDR3 covers 11 residues. cDNA prepared by RNA extraction and subsequent reverse transcription served as the template for sequencing. The method was immunoSEQ multiplex PCR; TCRdb's version includes in-frame clones alone and lacks a portion of them. This table holds over 150,000 clones, about 60% found once.

Specimen: CD4+ T cells sorted from blood, collected at week 24, from a patient treated with tofacitinib. The clonotype comes from a human donor with alopecia areata. The chain combines TRBV18 with TRBJ2-5; the D is unclear. Written as DNA, the CDR3 is TGTGCCAGCTCACCAAGAGAGACCCAGTACTTC. It is translated as CASSPRETQYF.